Each of the 19 T cell receptor beta chains below was sequenced from the same sample in a study of T-cell reconstitution after alpha-beta-depleted transplantation in children. Unique molecular identifiers tagged the TCRbeta library. Via MiXCR, TCRdb re-called the PCR reads, giving one row per CDR3 protein. Found here are roughly 500,000 distinct CDR3 sequences, about 16% of them singletons; the top ten hold 3% to 4%. The material was PBMCs from the stem cell graft donor, obtained from the stem cell graft. All receptors derive from a human donor who donated a stem cell graft to a child with acute lymphoblastic leukemia.

The rearrangement uses TRBV18 and TRBJ2-5; possible D gene TRBD2, 5 bases. This CDR3 comprises 14 residues. CDR1 KGHSH and CDR2 LQKENI come from the germline V gene. V was clipped by 2 bases and J by 5 bases, with 12 bases between them. CDR3 protein: CASSPGSWEETQYF. CDR3 bases: TGTGCCAGCTCACCAGGCTCCTGGGAGGAGACCCAGTACTTC.

V is TRBV9 and J is TRBJ2-1, with unresolved D. The CDR3 consists of 15 residues. Deletions cut 7 bases from V and 0 bases from J, with 14 bases between. Germline V gene lookup returns CDR1 SGDLS and CDR2 YYNGEE. CDR3 nucleotides: TGTGCCAGCGGAAAGGCCGAGCCCTCCTACAATGAGCAGTTCTTC. Protein sequence: CASGKAEPSYNEQFF. Complete variable domain (other parts from reference TRBV9 and TRBJ2-1): DSGVTQTPKHLITATGQRVTLRCSPRSGDLSVYWYQQSLDQGLQFLIQYYNGEERAKGNILERFSAQQFPDLHSELNLSSLELGDSALYFCASGKAEPSYNEQFFGPGTRLTVL.

V gene TRBV7-2 combines with J gene TRBJ1-1; D is uncertain. This CDR3 region has 19 residues. From germline, CDR1 is SGHTA and CDR2 FQGNSA. Trimming stripped 8 bases from V and 2 bases from J, with 30 bases between. The CDR3 protein is CASLLELFGSGNGNTEAFF. The CDR3 nucleotides read TGTGCCAGCCTCCTCGAACTTTTTGGGAGCGGGAATGGAAACACTGAAGCTTTCTTT. Supplemented by reference TRBV7-2 and TRBJ1-1, the full variable domain reads GAGVSQSPSNKVTEKGKDVELRCDPISGHTALYWYRQSLGQGLEFLIYFQGNSAPDKSGLPSDRFSAERTGGSVSTLTIQRTQQEDSAVYLCASLLELFGSGNGNTEAFFGQGTRLTVV.

This chain joins TRBV25-1 and TRBJ2-6; D tentatively fits TRBD1 or TRBD2 (5 bases each). The CDR3 loop spans 17 amino acids. Germline V gives CDR1 MGHDK, CDR2 SYGVNS. With 8 bases removed from V and 2 bases from J, the gap between germline ends came to 19 bases. DNA for the CDR3: TGTGCCAGCGATGCCGGGACGGTGATGACTGGGGCCAACGTCCTGACTTTC. Translation: CASDAGTVMTGANVLTF.

The chain has TRBV12-3 or TRBV12-4 and TRBJ2-3; TRBD2 aligns across 7 bases. V shed 4 bases, J shed 3 bases, and the junction held 19 bases outside the gene matches. This CDR3 has 19 amino acids. The CDR3 is CASSSNRGLAGATTDTQYF. DNA of the CDR3: TGTGCCAGCAGTTCCAACCGGGGCCTTGCGGGAGCAACAACAGATACGCAGTATTTT.

V is TRBV20-1 and J is TRBJ2-7; 7 bases are shared with TRBD1. The CDR3 spans 16 residues. Trimming cost V 5 bases and J 2 bases; bases outside gene matches: 15. Germline assignment: CDR1 DFQATT and CDR2 SNEGSKA (reference sequence). DNA of the CDR3: TGCAGTGCTCCAAATGGGCTGACAGGGCTAACCTACGAGCAGTACTTC. Translated: CSAPNGLTGLTYEQYF.

This chain uses TRBV5-1 with TRBJ2-6, with 11 positions matching TRBD1. The germline V gene has CDR1 SGHRS and CDR2 YFSETQ. V shed 1 base, J shed 4 bases, and the junction held 7 bases outside the gene matches. The CDR3 runs to 18 residues. The CDR3 bases are TGCGCCAGCAGCTTGTTTTGGGACAGGGGGGCCGGGGCCAACGTCCTGACTTTC. Its protein product is CASSLFWDRGAGANVLTF.

This clonotype was seen a handful of times. The chain couples TRBV30 to TRBJ1-4, with 8 positions matching TRBD1. Per the germline V gene, CDR1 is GTSNPN and CDR2 is SVGIG (reference sequence). This CDR3 contains 13 residues. Unmatched junction bases numbered 7, after V lost 6 bases and J lost 7 bases. For the CDR3, the DNA is TGTGCCTGCAGACAGGGGCTAAGTGAAAAACTGTTTTTT. It translates to CACRQGLSEKLFF.

The chain joins TRBV7-9 to TRBJ2-1, with unresolved D. Germline values: CDR1 SEHNR, CDR2 FQNEAQ (reference sequence). V was shortened by 6 bases and J by 8 bases, with 8 bases between the two germline ends. The CDR3 has 11 amino acids. The CDR3 reads CASSFMDEQFF. The CDR3 bases are TGTGCCAGCAGTTTCATGGATGAGCAGTTCTTC.

The chain couples TRBV5-1 to TRBJ2-1; the D gene is possibly TRBD2 (6 bases). Germline CDR1 and CDR2: SGHRS and YFSETQ. There are 16 residues in the CDR3. The V end lost 0 bases, the J end lost 0 bases, and 10 bases lay between the germline ends. CDR3 loop: CASSLERVSSYNEQFF. CDR3 DNA sequence: TGCGCCAGCAGCTTGGAGCGGGTAAGCTCCTACAATGAGCAGTTCTTC.

This clonotype was found a few times. The chain uses TRBV9 and TRBJ2-1; 14 nucleotides agree with TRBD2. V was clipped by 3 bases and J by 0 bases; unmatched bases: 8. The germline V gene encodes CDR1 SGDLS and CDR2 YYNGEE. The CDR3 spans 19 residues. CDR3 nucleotides: TGTGCCAGCAGCGCAGGACTAGCGGGAGGTTCGAGCTCCTACAATGAGCAGTTCTTC. Its protein is CASSAGLAGGSSSYNEQFF.

In its sample, this clonotype was seen many times. J is TRBJ1-1 and V is TRBV5-1, with D hard to call. In germline, CDR1 is SGHRS, CDR2 YFSETQ. The CDR3 length is 15 residues. The V end lost 0 bases, the J end lost 8 bases, and 17 bases lay between the germline ends. As DNA, the CDR3 is TGCGCCAGCAGCTTGGCCCGGCTGTCACTTGTCGAAGCTTTCTTT. Protein: CASSLARLSLVEAFF.

The genes are TRBV20-1 and TRBJ2-7; D may be TRBD2 (5 bases). Germline V CDR1 and CDR2: DFQATT, SNEGSKA (reference sequence). V was clipped by 0 bases and J by 3 bases, with 9 bases between them. This CDR3 has 13 residues. CDR3 in amino acids: CSARDGEFYEQYF. CDR3 nucleotide sequence: TGCAGTGCTAGAGATGGGGAGTTCTACGAGCAGTACTTC.

This clonotype was counted a few times. The genes are TRBV7-9 and TRBJ2-3, with D unresolved. Germline CDR1 SEHNR, CDR2 FQNEAQ (reference sequence). The CDR3 totals 17 residues. V dropped 0 bases and J dropped 2 bases, with 15 bases sitting between them. The DNA for the CDR3 is TGTGCCAGCAGCTTAGCGCTAACCAGAGACTTCACAGATACGCAGTATTTT. Protein sequence: CASSLALTRDFTDTQYF.

The chain employs TRBV12-3 or TRBV12-4 and TRBJ1-2, with TRBD1 matching 8 bases. The CDR3 totals 16 residues. J lost 3 bases, V lost 4 bases, and 10 bases had no gene match. CDR3 in DNA: TGTGCCAGCAGTTCCACAGGGGGTTTTACGGACTATGGCTACACCTTC. Protein: CASSSTGGFTDYGYTF.

This clonotype was seen many times. The chain is built from TRBV5-6 and TRBJ2-1; D may be TRBD2 (5 bases). V lost 0 bases and J lost 10, with 11 bases in between. CDR1 is SGHDT, CDR2 YYEEEE, per germline. This CDR3 has 13 amino acids. The CDR3 loop reads CASSLGRGGEQFF. The CDR3 DNA follows: TGTGCCAGCAGCTTGGGAAGAGGAGGCGAGCAGTTCTTC.

The chain couples TRBV9 to TRBJ1-2, with no clear D. This CDR3 comprises 18 residues. V was clipped by 0 bases and J by 0 bases, with 18 bases between them. The germline V gene has CDR1 SGDLS and CDR2 YYNGEE. The CDR3 nucleotides are TGTGCCAGCAGCGTAGAGGGTGGTCGGGGAACAGCTAACTATGGCTACACCTTC. Amino acids: CASSVEGGRGTANYGYTF.

The table lists this clonotype with a few counts. V usage is TRBV20-1 and J usage is TRBJ2-7; no clear D gene. The CDR3 spans 13 residues. Per germline, CDR1 DFQATT and CDR2 SNEGSKA (reference sequence). Trimming left V 3 bases short and J 1 base short, with 10 bases between. The CDR3: CSASGGISYEQYF. The CDR3 coding sequence is TGCAGTGCTAGCGGCGGAATTTCCTACGAGCAGTACTTC.

The gene calls are TRBV29-1 and TRBJ1-2; tentatively, D is TRBD1 (6 bases). The germline V gene has CDR1 SQVTM and CDR2 ANQGSEA. Trimming took off 7 bases at V and 9 bases at J, with 9 bases between the two ends. There are 9 residues in the CDR3. The CDR3 DNA reads as TGCAGCGGCACAGGGTGCTACACCTTC. Its translation is CSGTGCYTF.